This TCR beta chain was observed in a study of regulatory T cells in long-lasting Graves disease. Time point in this sample: newly diagnosed GD, antithyroid drugs for less than 3 months. The TCR library was made from RNA extracted from PBMCs. TCR beta libraries were built with iRepertoire HTBI primers and Arm-PCR of CDR3 regions. TCRdb re-called the multiplex PCR reads through MiXCR, storing one row per CDR3 protein. The top ten hold 9% to 15% of the sample, which has about 470,000 distinct CDR3 sequences, about 16% seen once. CDR3 length: 13 amino acids. Trimming shortened V by 4 bases and J by 0 bases, and 6 bases separated the two germline ends. CDR1 is MNHNS, CDR2 SASEGT, per germline. This clonotype was counted ten times or more. The sample was also reused in another study, on T cells in Graves' hyperthyroidism and ophthalmopathy.

V gene TRBV6-1 combines with J gene TRBJ2-5, with D perhaps TRBD2 (5 bases). This TCR came from a man aged 35-49 years with Graves disease. The specimen was peripheral blood mononuclear cells (PBMCs), collected at new diagnosis, from a patient treated with antithyroid drugs. The CDR3 sequence is CASSGENQETQYF. For the CDR3, the DNA is TGTGCCAGCAGTGGGGAGAACCAAGAGACCCAGTACTTC.